This entry lists 27 T cell receptor beta chains sequenced from one sample in a study of cytomegalovirus exposure and HLA in healthy donors. The study ran its PCR with 60 Vbeta and 13 Jbeta primers. TCRdb's table, derived via immunoSEQ multiplex PCR, lists solely in-frame clones and lacks some. This sample carries 200,000 to 300,000 clones, 82% of them seen once, and the ten largest clones take approximately 5.3%. Sequencing input: PBMCs. The source of these receptors is a woman in her forties in good health and CMV-seropositive.

The chain carries TRBV4-1 and TRBJ2-7; TRBD2 aligns across 8 bases. Germline V gene sequence: CDR1 MGHRA, CDR2 YSYEKL. The junction had 8 bases not matched to a gene; V was cut back by 4 bases and J by 3 bases. The CDR3 sequence is 15 residues long. In nucleotides, the CDR3 is TGCGCCAGCAGCCGGGGAAGCGGGGGCCACTACGAGCAGTACTTC. Protein: CASSRGSGGHYEQYF.

This clone was seen a handful of times. The V call is TRBV4-3, the J call TRBJ2-3, with TRBD2 matching over 7 bases. Germline loops: CDR1 LGHNA, CDR2 YSLEER. This CDR3 is 17 amino acids long. The V segment lost 0 bases and the J segment 2 bases; nucleotides outside the gene matches: 8. This CDR3 is CASSQDIVAGLTDTQYF. DNA for the CDR3: TGCGCCAGCAGCCAAGATATAGTAGCGGGCCTCACAGATACGCAGTATTTT.

The rearrangement joins TRBV7-3 to TRBJ2-3, with a weak D call TRBD2 (6 bases). The germline CDR1 and CDR2 sequences are SGHTA and FQGTGA. V lost 1 base, J lost 1 base, and 9 bases lay in between. The CDR3 length is 15 residues. CDR3 region: CASSLSGTRTDTQYF. CDR3 DNA: TGTGCCAGCAGCTTAAGCGGGACCCGCACAGATACGCAGTATTTT.

The chain carries TRBV10-1 and TRBJ2-3; 9 bases map to TRBD2. Per the germline V gene, CDR1 is WNHNN and CDR2 is SYGVQD (reference sequence). After removal of 5 bases from V and 1 base from J, the junction contained 4 bases not matched to a gene. This CDR3 has 15 amino acids. CDR3 sequence: CASSIAGGGTDTQYF. The DNA of the CDR3 is TGCGCCAGCAGTATTGCGGGAGGGGGCACAGATACGCAGTATTTT.

A remark on this clone: The junction differs from germline at one of its ends, possibly a read error. The chain employs TRBV6-5 and TRBJ2-7; 8 nucleotides align to TRBD1. Germline V lookup: CDR1 MNHEY, CDR2 SVGAGI. CDR3 size: 14 residues. The CDR3 sequence: CASSYRQGSYERYF. For the CDR3, the DNA is TGTGCCAGCAGTTACAGACAGGGGTCCTACGAGCGGTACTTC.

The genes are TRBV5-4 and TRBJ2-7; perhaps TRBD1 as D (6 bases). The V gene lost 5 bases and the J gene lost 1 base, with 16 bases spanning the gap. The CDR3 contains 15 residues. CDR1 is SGHNT and CDR2 is YYREEE in the germline V gene (reference sequence). CDR3 sequence: CASRPDRYNSYEQYF. The DNA of the CDR3 is TGTGCCAGCAGGCCAGACAGGTACAATTCCTACGAGCAGTACTTC.

This clone has just a few counts. This chain uses TRBV6-5 with TRBJ1-1, with a tentative D call TRBD1 (5 bases). Looked up from germline, CDR1 is MNHEY and CDR2 is SVGAGI. CDR3 size: 14 residues. V lost 5 bases, J lost 0 bases, and 10 bases lay in between. The CDR3: CASSPQGMNTEAFF. Here the CDR3 DNA reads TGTGCCAGCAGTCCCCAGGGCATGAACACTGAAGCTTTCTTT.

The chain links TRBV28 to TRBJ1-3, with 8 bases matching TRBD1. This CDR3 has 15 residues. Germline values: CDR1 MDHEN, CDR2 SYDVKM. Losses at the gene ends were 6 bases for V and 3 bases for J; bases not matched to a gene: 7. CDR3 protein: CASREQGAYGNTIYF. The DNA for the CDR3 is TGTGCCAGCAGGGAGCAGGGGGCATATGGAAACACCATATATTTT.

The rearrangement links TRBV2 to TRBJ1-5, with 11 bases that match TRBD1. J lost 0 bases, V lost 5 bases, and 9 bases had no gene match. CDR3 length equals 18 residues. Germline lookup yields CDR1 SNHLY and CDR2 FYNNEI. The CDR3 coding sequence is TGTGCCAGCAGTTGGACAGGGGGCAAGGGTTATAGCAATCAGCCCCAGCATTTT. This translates into CASSWTGGKGYSNQPQHF.

V usage is TRBV28 and J usage is TRBJ1-2; D call uncertain. Germline values: CDR1 MDHEN, CDR2 SYDVKM. The CDR3 sequence is 12 residues long. CDR3 region: CANSAGENGYTF. As DNA, the CDR3 is TGTGCAAACAGCGCCGGGGAGAATGGCTACACCTTC.

The chain uses TRBV7-9 and TRBJ2-6; the D is unclear. Germline values: CDR1 SEHNR, CDR2 FQNEAQ (reference sequence). Trimming took 5 bases from V and 0 from J, leaving 14 bases between them. CDR3 length: 17 residues. This CDR3 is CASSVTRIHSGANVLTF. CDR3 sequence (DNA): TGTGCCAGCAGCGTCACCAGGATCCACTCTGGGGCCAACGTCCTGACTTTC.

The V call is TRBV7-9, the J call TRBJ1-1; D uncertain. CDR1 and CDR2 (germline): SEHNR, FQNEAQ (reference sequence). The CDR3 sequence is 13 residues long. V was pared by 4 bases and J by 5 bases, with 11 bases between. CDR3: CASSSVEWTEAFF. The DNA for the CDR3 is TGTGCCAGCAGCTCCGTAGAGTGGACTGAAGCTTTCTTT. The whole variable domain, filled in from reference TRBV7-9 and TRBJ1-1, reads DTGVSQNPRHKITKRGQNVTFRCDPISEHNRLYWYRQTLGQGPEFLTYFQNEAQLEKSRLLSDRFSAERPKGSFSTLEIQRTEQGDSAMYLCASSSVEWTEAFFGQGTRLTVV.

The chain uses TRBV10-3 and TRBJ2-5; 11 nucleotides align to TRBD1. The closer fit of TRBJ2-7 to the DNA end suggests the J call may be wrong. The CDR3 totals 15 residues. Germline V CDR1 and CDR2: ENHRY, SYGVKD. CDR3 in DNA: TGTGCCATCAGTACCGGGACAGGGGGAATCTACGAGCAGTACTTC. This sequence encodes CAISTGTGGIYEQYF.

The chain has TRBV2 and TRBJ2-7, with D possibly matching TRBD2 (5 bases). CDR3 length equals 14 residues. V gave up 3 bases and J gave up 3 bases, with 12 bases separating them. Germline lookup yields CDR1 SNHLY and CDR2 FYNNEI. DNA for the CDR3: TGTGCCAGCAGTGATACGCTAGGAGGCTACGAGCAGTACTTC. This sequence encodes CASSDTLGGYEQYF.

The rearrangement joins TRBV14 to TRBJ1-2; 9 nucleotides line up with TRBD1. The germline V gene encodes CDR1 SGHDN and CDR2 FVKESK. J lost 8 bases, V lost 5 bases, and 15 bases had no gene match. The CDR3 totals 16 residues. The CDR3 sequence: CASSFLNRDRVSGYTF. CDR3 coding DNA: TGTGCCAGCAGCTTTCTTAACCGGGACAGGGTTAGCGGCTACACCTTC.

The chain combines TRBV25-1 with TRBJ2-7; TRBD1 matches at 8 bases. The V gene's germline CDR1 is MGHDK and CDR2 SYGVNS. The CDR3 has 15 residues. The J segment lost 1 base and the V segment lost 3 bases, leaving 5 bases of the junction unmatched. The CDR3 reads CASSDEDRASYEQYF. The DNA for the CDR3 is TGTGCCAGCAGTGATGAGGACAGGGCGTCCTACGAGCAGTACTTC.

The rearrangement uses TRBV20-1 and TRBJ1-3; D uncertain. The V end lost 4 bases, the J end lost 3 bases, and 4 bases lay between the germline ends. From germline, CDR1 is DFQATT and CDR2 SNEGSKA (reference sequence). The CDR3 runs 11 residues. The CDR3 is CSATVGNTIYF. The CDR3 DNA reads as TGCAGTGCTACCGTTGGAAACACCATATATTTT.

The V and J genes are TRBV5-4 and TRBJ2-3; TRBD2 matches at 9 bases. The CDR3 runs 14 residues. V lost 4 bases to trimming and J lost 4 bases; unmatched junction nucleotides: 4. Germline V CDR1 and CDR2: SGHNT, YYREEE (reference sequence). The CDR3 DNA reads TGTGCCAGCAGCCTAGCGGGGAGGGCAGATACGCAGTATTTT. This encodes CASSLAGRADTQYF.

The genes are TRBV25-1 and TRBJ1-2, with TRBD1 as a possible D gene (6 bases). Germline V gene data show CDR1 as MGHDK and CDR2 as SYGVNS. Between the trimmed V and J ends, which lost 3 bases and 5 bases, there was a span of 13 bases. The length of the CDR3 is 14 residues. The CDR3 sequence is CASSDVQGRYGYTF. CDR3 nucleotides: TGTGCCAGCAGTGATGTCCAGGGGCGATATGGCTACACCTTC.

This chain joins TRBV6-1 and TRBJ1-1, with TRBD1 as a possible D gene (6 bases). This CDR3 region has 15 residues. Trimming left V 4 bases short and J 2 bases short, with 14 bases between. CDR1 is MNHNS and CDR2 is SASEGT in the germline V gene. The CDR3 DNA is TGTGCCAGCAGTGCGTTGTCCGGGACAAACACTGAAGCTTTCTTT. As protein: CASSALSGTNTEAFF.

The J gene is TRBJ2-3, the V gene TRBV2; maybe TRBD2 (6 bases). The germline V gene has CDR1 SNHLY and CDR2 FYNNEI. V shed 4 bases and J shed 2 bases, with 10 bases lying between them. The CDR3 extends over 14 amino acids. The chain's CDR3 is CASSGGLNTDTQYF. CDR3 bases: TGTGCCAGCAGTGGGGGACTTAACACAGATACGCAGTATTTT.

The chain links TRBV10-3 to TRBJ2-1; TRBD2 is a possible D gene (6 bases). Trimming stripped 3 bases from V and 5 bases from J, with 11 bases between. This CDR3 is built from 14 residues. Per germline, CDR1 ENHRY and CDR2 SYGVKD. The CDR3 sequence is CAISDSRGHNEQFF. The DNA of the CDR3 is TGTGCCATCAGTGATTCGCGGGGACACAATGAGCAGTTCTTC.

The V gene is TRBV27, the J gene TRBJ2-1, with TRBD2 identical over 8 bases. J gave up 4 bases and V 1 base, and 15 bases lay outside the gene matches. Looked up from germline, CDR1 is MNHEY and CDR2 is SMNVEV (reference sequence). The CDR3 has 19 residues. CDR3 residues: CASSLFRPSGGDPYNEQFF. CDR3 sequence (DNA): TGTGCCAGCAGTTTATTCCGGCCCAGCGGGGGCGATCCGTACAATGAGCAGTTCTTC.

Only a few counts were recorded for this clone. This chain links TRBV4-3 with TRBJ1-1; no definite D call. CDR3 length: 15 residues. CDR1 is LGHNA and CDR2 is YSLEER in the germline V gene. Trimming took 0 bases from V and 1 from J, leaving 9 bases between them. This CDR3 is CASSQDKAGNTEAFF. The DNA for the CDR3 is TGCGCCAGCAGCCAAGATAAGGCAGGGAACACTGAAGCTTTCTTT.

The chain links TRBV7-7 to TRBJ2-5; weak D call: TRBD2 (5 bases). From germline, CDR1 is SSHAT and CDR2 FNYEAQ (reference sequence). The CDR3 totals 13 residues. Trimming pared 3 bases from V and 4 bases from J, leaving 9 bases between. The CDR3 DNA reads TGTGCCAGCAGCTTCGGAGGTCCAGAGACCCAGTACTTC. It yields the protein CASSFGGPETQYF.

The chain employs TRBV6-6 and TRBJ2-1, with unresolved D. This CDR3 region has 14 residues. Trimming cost V 3 bases and J 5 bases, with 11 bases left between them. The germline CDR1 and CDR2 sequences are MNHNY and SVGAGI (reference sequence). The CDR3 nucleotides read TGTGCCAGCAGTTATGGCCAGGTCAACAATGAGCAGTTCTTC. Its protein is CASSYGQVNNEQFF.

The chain is built from TRBV5-1 and TRBJ2-1; 10 nucleotides align to TRBD2. V was clipped by 4 bases and J by 0 bases; unmatched bases: 10. Germline CDR1 SGHRS, CDR2 YFSETQ. The CDR3 consists of 18 residues. CDR3 bases: TGCGCCAGCAGCCCGGGACTAGCGTCAATTGGCTCCTACAATGAGCAGTTCTTC. This gives the protein CASSPGLASIGSYNEQFF. Supplemented by reference TRBV5-1 and TRBJ2-1, the full variable domain reads KAGVTQTPRYLIKTRGQQVTLSCSPISGHRSVSWYQQTPGQGLQFLFEYFSETQRNKGNFPGRFSGRQFSNSRSEMNVSTLELGDSALYLCASSPGLASIGSYNEQFFGPGTRLTVL.